The source of this TCR beta chain is a study of early T cells in non-severe SARS-CoV-2 infection. Via MiXCR, TCRdb re-called the 5' RACE reads, giving one row per CDR3 protein. This sample yields 90,000 to 100,000 distinct CDR3 sequences, of which roughly 13% are seen a single time; about 2.1% belongs to the top ten. The V gene's germline CDR1 is LGHNA and CDR2 YSLEER. With 1 base removed from V and 4 bases from J, the gap between germline ends came to 14 bases. This CDR3 has 15 residues. The source of this sequence is an adult who was a healthcare worker with PCR-confirmed SARS-CoV-2 infection or an uninfected control (not recorded which). The sequenced sample consisted of whole blood. J is TRBJ2-7 and V is TRBV4-3, with D perhaps TRBD1 (5 bases). CDR3: CASSQGQGVPYEQYF. The CDR3 DNA reads TGCGCCAGCAGCCAAGGCCAGGGTGTGCCATACGAGCAGTACTTC.